The clone carrying this T cell receptor beta chain occurred a few times. What it binds is unknown. This specimen belongs to a study of post-analysis software for immune sequencing data. Study-wide results and limits: Roughly 5 TRBV segments, TRBV5-6, TRBV5-1 and TRBV20-1 among them, were found more frequent in patients than controls.

Germline V gives CDR1 MNHNS, CDR2 SASEGT. The CDR3 runs 15 residues. V was pared by 4 bases and J by 2 bases, with 8 bases of the junction left unmatched. Unique-molecular-identifier-tagged TCR beta cDNA libraries were used. TCRdb reprocessed the PCR reads via MiXCR and lists one record per CDR3 protein. The table includes about 810,000 distinct CDR3 sequences, roughly 50% detected once. This rearrangement joins TRBV6-1 to TRBJ2-7, with 7 bases that match TRBD1. Sequenced sample: blood. The receptor was isolated from a girl aged 10 to 17 with multiple sclerosis. CDR3 amino acids: CASSVQGTLAYEQYF. CDR3 in DNA: TGTGCCAGCAGTGTACAGGGGACCCTAGCCTACGAGCAGTACTTC.